This TCR beta chain comes out of a study of identifying expanded T cells in peripheral blood. This clone appeared a single time. Its antigen is unidentified. Collection occurred without any documented infections or immune events in donors. Study-wide results and limits: Approximately 2-week clone count variance significantly increased as total template count grew. Technical replicates showed about 1.1 changed clones; two weeks 15 to 20; four weeks 19.

Data came from immunoSEQ multiplex PCR; TCRdb stores just in-frame clones and leaves some out. Altogether about 81,000 clones are present, roughly 84% being singletons, with the ten largest covering roughly a fifth. The V gene's germline CDR1 is SGHRS and CDR2 YFSETQ. V gave up 6 bases and J gave up 5 bases, with 14 bases separating them. The CDR3 has 13 amino acids. This TCR was sampled from a person aged 18 to 70 in good health. The chain uses TRBV5-1 and TRBJ2-5; the D call may be TRBD1 or TRBD2 (6 bases each). Sequences were obtained from blood. The CDR3 sequence: CASTLGGGETQYF. CDR3 nucleotide sequence: TGCGCCAGCACCCTGGGGGGCGGGGAGACCCAGTACTTC.